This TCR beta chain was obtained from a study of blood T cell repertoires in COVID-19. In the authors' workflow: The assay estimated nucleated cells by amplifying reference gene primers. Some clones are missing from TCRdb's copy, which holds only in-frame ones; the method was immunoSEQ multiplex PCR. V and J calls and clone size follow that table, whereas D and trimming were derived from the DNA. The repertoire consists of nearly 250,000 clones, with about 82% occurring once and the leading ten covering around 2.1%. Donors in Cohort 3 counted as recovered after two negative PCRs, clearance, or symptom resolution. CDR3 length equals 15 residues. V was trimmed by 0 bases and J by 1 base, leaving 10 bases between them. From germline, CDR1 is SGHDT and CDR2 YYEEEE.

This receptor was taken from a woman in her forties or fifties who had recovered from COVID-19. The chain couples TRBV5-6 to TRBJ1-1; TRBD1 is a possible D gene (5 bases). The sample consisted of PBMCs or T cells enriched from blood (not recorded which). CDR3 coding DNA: TGTGCCAGCAGCTTGGTAGTCGGGGGGAACACTGAAGCTTTCTTT. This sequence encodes CASSLVVGGNTEAFF.